This T cell receptor (beta chain) originates from a study of T cells in women clearing cervical HPV infection. Study-level background: Cases: HPV16-related CIN3 or worse on histology, 2 invasive cancers. Case blood drawn at lesion detection; control blood after infection cleared. Study conclusions and caveats: Unknown T-cell numbers per sample may underlie the richness differences.

The CDR3 runs to 14 residues. J lost 4 bases, V lost 5 bases, and 6 bases had no gene match. Germline V gene data show CDR1 as KGHSH and CDR2 as LQKENI. Sequenced by immunoSEQ multiplex PCR; TCRdb stores in-frame clones only, minus some. The table lists some 26,000 clones. Cervical HPV DNA detected by MY09/MY11 PCR, typed by dot-blot. Of note for this clone: Its target is not known. The CDR3 end is not reached by the read, which stops 3 residues before it; the germline J gene fills it in.

The chain combines TRBV18 with TRBJ2-7, with TRBD1 matching 9 bases. Sequenced input: blood buffy coat. The clonotype comes from a woman aged 18 to 75 with a cervical HPV16 infection that either progressed to CIN3+ or cleared (not recorded which). The covered CDR3 bases are TGTGCCAGCTCAGTGACAGGGGGTGCGTACGAG. Its translation is CASSVTGGAYE. The whole CDR3 region reads CASSVTGGAYEQYF. Using reference TRBV18 and TRBJ2-7 for the parts outside the CDR3, the full variable domain is NAGVMQNPRHLVRRRGQEARLRCSPMKGHSHVYWYRQLPEEGLKFMVYLQKENIIDESGMPKERFSAEFPKEGPSILRIQQVVRGDSAAYFCASSVTGGAYEQYFGPGTRLTVT.